This TCR beta chain was profiled in a study of beta chain features in type 1 diabetes. Study-level findings and limits: Unsettled here was the matter of whether HLA type influences TCRB rearrangement. For patients, the naive, central memory and Treg TCRB repertoires appeared more alike than for healthy donors. Among patients with Type 1 diabetes, TCRB CDR3s were moderately but significantly shorter in every one of the four CD4+ subsets. Equally in patients and controls, PCR might preferentially amplify shorter templates.

A sort by CD45RO/CCR7/CD25/CD127/CD95/CD27 yielded CD4+ naive, central memory, regulatory and stem cell-like memory cells. This clone was recorded a few times. Antigen unknown. Investigators reverse transcribed all isolated RNA, so they sequenced expressed TCRB transcripts. Here immunoSEQ multiplex PCR was the method, and the copy in TCRdb shows in-frame clones only, minus some. There are approximately 600,000 clones in the sample; 9.5% to 15% occur only once, and over 0.1% lies in the top ten. The sample comprised naive CD4+ T cells from blood. The clonotype comes from a man aged 25 to 40 with type 1 diabetes.

The CDR3 spells CSVVSTSGADNEQFF. The CDR3 DNA reads as TGCAGCGTTGTGTCCACTAGCGGGGCCGACAATGAGCAGTTCTTC. This chain uses TRBV29-1 with TRBJ2-1, with 10 nucleotides matching TRBD2. Trimming cost V 4 bases and J 5 bases; bases outside gene matches: 8. In germline, CDR1 is SQVTM, CDR2 ANQGSEA. This CDR3 spans 15 amino acids.